This T cell receptor beta chain was found in a study of T cell responses to AZD1222 COVID-19 vaccine (dated by TCRdb to about 2021). For context, the study as a whole: Because spike-specific TCR depth and breadth did not differ between the two schedules, AZD1222 recipients who got a second dose at roughly 4 weeks were pooled with those who got a second dose at roughly 12 weeks. TCR sequencing covered over 230 trial participants: 207 given two doses of AZD1222 and around 26 given two doses of MenACWY control vaccine. Enrollment into the trials was organized by age into subgroups of 18-55, 56-69 and 70-plus years, and those subgroups contained roughly 140, 27 and 60 TCR-sequenced participants, respectively. General conclusions and limits of the study: CD4 TCRs associated with the vaccine covered the entire spike protein, and the dominant responses were in regions 160-218 and 743-854. Participants were mostly white British and included more females than males, and it was suggested by the authors that clonal diversity may have been underestimated. Nearly half of unique spike-specific TCRs reportedly recognized epitopes outside regions mutated in the B.1.351 and B.1.1.7 variants. Because no day 14 peak-response samples were available, the repertoires could be characterized only after the peak T cell response. Conclusions about previously exposed vaccinees were limited because only six or seven AZD1222 recipients were SARS-CoV-2 seropositive at baseline. After two AZD1222 doses, spike-specific TCR breadth and depth were significantly higher than at day 0 and than in MenACWY recipients. The 56-69-year group was small, and its depth increase did not reach significance, likely because of low power.

Compared with germline, V lacks 4 bases and J lacks 3 bases; bases without a gene match: 7. The cysteine opens and the phenylalanine closes a CDR3 of 15 amino acids. The only DNA kept is the CDR3, 45 bases in frame from the first base. The CDR1 and CDR2 encoded by the germline V gene (reference sequence) are MNHEY and SMNVEV. In the case of this clone: The antigen this receptor binds is unknown. Base qualities are not recorded, but no much larger clone differs from it by a single base.

In light of the paper, this sample's time point label describes: baseline before first vaccination. Samples from vaccinated people were obtained from the UK trials COV001 and COV002, which included a single-blind randomized controlled phase 2/3 trial of AZD1222 (ChAdOx1 nCoV-19) in healthy adults. For TCRbeta chain sequencing, PBMC samples were collected from trial participants at day 0 and at day 28 after the second dose. The CDR3 regions of human TCRbeta chains were analyzed by immunosequencing. From the authors' description of their analysis: TCRs in the repertoires were compared against a reference library of SARS-CoV-2-specific TCRs that had been generated with the MIRA antigen-specificity platform. Breadth was defined as the fraction of unique TCRs that were SARS-CoV-2-associated, and depth was defined as the fraction of total T cells that were SARS-CoV-2-associated. Using the MIRA data, each spike-specific TCR was assigned both to the spike region to which the TCR was reactive and to a CD4 or CD8 class. Log10-transformed breadth and depth values were compared by one-way ANOVA with Sidak's multiple comparisons tests. Imported from immuneACCESS, the table was reduced by TCRdb to in-frame sequences with V and J called. These copies leave out some clones; in studies compared against another copy, an unresolved V gene accounts for under half, and the cause of the remainder is not known. The V and J calls and clone size are taken from that table; D and trimming were inferred from the DNA. The sample table shows 65,000 to 75,000 clones, and 82% are seen once. The top ten constitute under 6.5% of the sample.

The sequenced sample was peripheral blood, obtained on day 0 of AZD1222 vaccination. The sequence links TRBV27 to TRBJ2-7; 9 bases in the middle match TRBD1. This clonotype was obtained from an adult in good health. The CDR3 region has the sequence CASSYTADRGYEQYF. The DNA sequence is as follows: TGTGCCAGCAGTTATACGGCGGACAGGGGCTACGAGCAGTACTTC.